This TCR beta chain was captured by sequencing in a study of regulatory T cells in long-lasting Graves disease. Study-wide results and limits: Fewer public clonotypes were shared by new patients (approximately 970) than by persistent patients (roughly 2,600). The TCR repertoire of persistent Graves' patients was less diverse than that of newly diagnosed ones. TRBV28, TRBJ1-2 and TRBJ2-5 were segments that persistent disease favored.

V shed 5 bases and J shed 7 bases, with 14 bases lying between them. The CDR3 extends over 13 amino acids. The germline V gene has CDR1 LNHDA and CDR2 SQIVND (reference sequence). The time point is: persistent/refractory GD, antithyroid drugs over 5 years with positive TRAb. PBMC-extracted RNA yielded the TCR library. Arm-PCR of CDR3 regions and iRepertoire HTBI primers were the basis on which TCR beta libraries were built. MiXCR was run by TCRdb on the multiplex PCR reads, yielding one entry per CDR3 protein. The sample yields hundreds of thousands of distinct CDR3 sequences, roughly a fifth seen once. This clonotype was recorded at least ten times. Antigen unknown.

The rearrangement uses TRBV19 and TRBJ2-5; D gene ambiguous. This clonotype originated in a female donor with Graves disease. This sample comprised peripheral blood mononuclear cells (PBMCs), obtained when the disease was refractory, from a patient treated with antithyroid drugs. In nucleotides, the CDR3 is TGTGCCAGTAGTGCGCCTCCGTTGGGGACCCAGTACTTC. This encodes CASSAPPLGTQYF.